The rows below give T cell receptor beta chains drawn from one sample of a study. One entry per CDR3 protein results from TCRdb running MiXCR on the RT-PCR reads. The sample yields 550,000 to 750,000 distinct CDR3 sequences, 13% to 15% seen once. Sequencing input: memory CD4+ T cells from blood. These receptors were collected from a female donor in good health, serving as a healthy control. The CDR3 runs from the conserved cysteine through the conserved F or W. Each record gives: clone size, J gene, V gene, D gene, CDR3 DNA, CDR3 protein. The D gene is left open where the match is weak. Some rows have no size entry. The others give once, few or many, or a class for an expanded clone.

NA,TRBJ1-5,TRBV3-1,NA,TGTGCCAGCAGTCCGGATTGGCGAAGGCCCCAGCATTTT,CASSPDWRRPQHF
NA,TRBJ1-4,TRBV6-5,NA,TGTGCCAGCAGTTACGGGGTCTTGAAGGAAAAACTGTTTTTT,CASSYGVLKEKLFF
few,TRBJ1-1,TRBV5-1,NA,TGCGCCAGCAGCTCGTTTCTTGCCGCCGCGGGACACCTAAACACTGAAGCTTTCTTT,CASSSFLAAAGHLNTEAFF
many,TRBJ2-7,TRBV20-1,TRBD1,TGCAGTGCCCCCCCCTCGGACAGGGGGCATTCCTACGAGCAGTACTTC,CSAPPSDRGHSYEQYF
few,TRBJ2-7,TRBV6-5,NA,TGTGCCAGCAGGACTATGGGGCAGGCGGGCGAGCAGTACTTC,CASRTMGQAGEQYF
NA,TRBJ1-5,TRBV20-1,NA,TGCAGTGGGGGGGTTAGCAATCAGCCCCAGCATTTT,CSGGVSNQPQHF
few,TRBJ1-2,TRBV10-3,NA,TGTGCCATCAGTGAGCCTGCAGGAGGCTACACCTTC,CAISEPAGGYTF
NA,TRBJ2-5,TRBV7-8,NA,TGTGCCAGCAGCCAGGGTGTTGGGGGGACCCAGTACTTC,CASSQGVGGTQYF
few,TRBJ2-4,TRBV27,NA,TGTGCCAGCAGCCTCAACAGGGACGGGGCCAAAAACATTCAGTACTTC,CASSLNRDGAKNIQYF
NA,TRBJ1-6,TRBV12-3/TRBV12-4,NA,TGTGCCAGCAGTTTAGCAGGGTTTGATTCACCCCTCCACTTT,CASSLAGFDSPLHF
NA,TRBJ2-1,TRBV4-3,TRBD2,TGCGCCAGCAGCCAAGTCGAAGCGGGAGTAGGCAATGAGCAGTTCTTC,CASSQVEAGVGNEQFF
NA,TRBJ2-7,TRBV7-9,NA,TGTGCCAGCAGCTCCCATACCGACGAGCAGTACTTC,CASSSHTDEQYF
NA,TRBJ2-7,TRBV7-9,NA,TGTGCCAGCAGCTTAGGGGCAGGGAAGTCCTACGAGCAGTACTTC,CASSLGAGKSYEQYF
many,TRBJ2-5,TRBV5-1,TRBD1,TGCGCCAGCAGCTTCCAGGGGGATGGAGAGACCCAGTACTTC,CASSFQGDGETQYF
few,TRBJ1-5,TRBV2,NA,TGTGCCAGCAGTGGCAGCGGGGCCCAGCATTTT,CASSGSGAQHF
NA,TRBJ1-5,TRBV20-1,NA,TGCAGTGCTAGTACTTTCTCAGGGAGGAATCAGCCCCAGCATTTT,CSASTFSGRNQPQHF
NA,TRBJ2-1,TRBV12-3/TRBV12-4,NA,TGTGCCAGCAGTTTAGAGGGCTCCTTGGGTGAGCAGTTCTTC,CASSLEGSLGEQFF
few,TRBJ2-1,TRBV29-1,NA,TGCAGCGTTGGGTCGGATTATGGCTCCTACAATGAGCAGTTCTTC,CSVGSDYGSYNEQFF
NA,TRBJ1-5,TRBV28,NA,TGTGCCAGCCAGCAGGGTGGTAATCAGCCCCAGCATTTT,CASQQGGNQPQHF
few,TRBJ2-1,TRBV7-9,NA,TGTGCCAGCTATTGGGTGCAGGGCAATGAGCAGTTCTTC,CASYWVQGNEQFF
NA,TRBJ2-3,TRBV29-1,TRBD2,TGCACCTCAGAAACTAGCGGGGGAGATACGCAGTATTTT,CTSETSGGDTQYF
few,TRBJ2-3,TRBV9,NA,TGTGCCAGCAGCGTAGCTCTTGGTAACAGGGTAGTTACAGATACGCAGTATTTT,CASSVALGNRVVTDTQYF
NA,TRBJ2-5,TRBV5-5,NA,TGTGCCAGCACCCCTGGGGGAGAGACCCAGTACTTC,CASTPGGETQYF
NA,TRBJ2-7,TRBV5-1,TRBD2,TGCGCCAGCAGCTTGGGACTTATGGCTAGCGGGGGTCCCTACTACGAGCAGTACTTC,CASSLGLMASGGPYYEQYF
NA,TRBJ1-1,TRBV7-3,NA,TGTGCCAGCAGCTTAGGAGGGACACGTATGAACACTGAAGCTTTCTTT,CASSLGGTRMNTEAFF
NA,TRBJ1-2,TRBV12-3/TRBV12-4,NA,TGTGCCAGCAGTTTAAGCAGGTCCCGCGGGGGCTACACCTTC,CASSLSRSRGGYTF
NA,TRBJ2-7,TRBV29-1,NA,TGCAGCGTTAGTAGGGGACCTCTTAACTACGAGCAGTACTTC,CSVSRGPLNYEQYF
few,TRBJ1-1,TRBV7-6,TRBD1,TGTGCCAGCAGCCCGGGACAGAATAAGAACACTGAAGCTTTCTTT,CASSPGQNKNTEAFF
few,TRBJ1-5,TRBV15,NA,TGTGCCACCAGCAGAGAGGTCAATAGCAATCAGCCCCAGCATTTT,CATSREVNSNQPQHF
NA,TRBJ1-2,TRBV5-5,NA,TGTGCCAGCAGCTCGGGGCTGGGAGGCGGTTATGGCTACACCTTC,CASSSGLGGGYGYTF
many,TRBJ2-7,TRBV20-1,NA,TGCAGTGCCAAGAAGGATACGAAGCAGTACTTC,CSAKKDTKQYF